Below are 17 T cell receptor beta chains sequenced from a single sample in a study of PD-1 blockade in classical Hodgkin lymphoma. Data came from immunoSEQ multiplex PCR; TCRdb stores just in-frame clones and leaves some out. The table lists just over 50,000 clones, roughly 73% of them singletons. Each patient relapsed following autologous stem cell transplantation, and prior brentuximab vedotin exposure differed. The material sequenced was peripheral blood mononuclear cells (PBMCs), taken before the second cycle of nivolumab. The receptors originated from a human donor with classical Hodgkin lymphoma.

CDR3 residues: CASSLHVGLEAYEQYF. CDR3 coding DNA: TGTGCCAGCAGCTTACACGTTGGACTAGAAGCCTACGAGCAGTACTTC. V usage is TRBV7-8 and J usage is TRBJ2-7; TRBD2 matches at 7 bases. With 2 bases clipped from V and 2 bases from J, the junction kept 9 bases outside the gene matches. The CDR3 totals 16 residues. Germline values: CDR1 SGHVS, CDR2 FQNEAQ.

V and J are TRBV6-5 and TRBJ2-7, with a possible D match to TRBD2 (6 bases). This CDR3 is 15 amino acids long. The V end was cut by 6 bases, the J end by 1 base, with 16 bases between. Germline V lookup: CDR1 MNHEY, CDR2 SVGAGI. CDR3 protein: CASSQRAAGSYEQYF. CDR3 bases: TGTGCCAGCAGCCAGAGGGCCGCGGGATCCTACGAGCAGTACTTC.

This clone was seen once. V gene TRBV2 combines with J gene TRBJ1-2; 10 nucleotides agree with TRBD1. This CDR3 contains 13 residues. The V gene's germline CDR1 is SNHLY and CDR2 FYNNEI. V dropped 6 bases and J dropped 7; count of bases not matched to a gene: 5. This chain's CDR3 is CASRGGQGFGYTF. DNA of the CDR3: TGTGCCAGCAGGGGGGGACAGGGGTTTGGCTACACCTTC.

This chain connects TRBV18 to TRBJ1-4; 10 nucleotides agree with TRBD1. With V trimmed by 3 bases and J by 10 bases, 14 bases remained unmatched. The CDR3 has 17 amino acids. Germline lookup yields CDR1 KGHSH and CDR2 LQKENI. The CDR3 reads CASSPATAGQGKGKLFF. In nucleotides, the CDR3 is TGTGCCAGCTCACCGGCAACAGCGGGACAGGGGAAGGGAAAACTGTTTTTT.

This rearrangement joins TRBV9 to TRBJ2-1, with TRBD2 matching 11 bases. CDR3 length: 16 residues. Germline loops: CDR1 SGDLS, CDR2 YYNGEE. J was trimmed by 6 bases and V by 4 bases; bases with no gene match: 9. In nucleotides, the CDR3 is TGTGCCAGCAGCTTAAAAGGACTAGCGGGCTTCAATGAGCAGTTCTTC. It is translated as CASSLKGLAGFNEQFF.

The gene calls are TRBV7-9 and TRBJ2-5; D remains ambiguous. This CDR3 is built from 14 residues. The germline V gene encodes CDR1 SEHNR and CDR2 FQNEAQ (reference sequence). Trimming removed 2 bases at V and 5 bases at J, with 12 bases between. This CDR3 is CASSLMGFGETQYF. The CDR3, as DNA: TGTGCCAGCAGCTTAATGGGTTTCGGGGAGACCCAGTACTTC.

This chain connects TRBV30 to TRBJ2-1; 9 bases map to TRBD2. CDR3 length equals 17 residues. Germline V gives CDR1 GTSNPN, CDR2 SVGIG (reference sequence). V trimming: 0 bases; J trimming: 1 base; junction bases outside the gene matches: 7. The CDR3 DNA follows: TGTGCCTGGAGTGTACTGGCTAGCGGGACTTCCTACAATGAGCAGTTCTTC. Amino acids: CAWSVLASGTSYNEQFF. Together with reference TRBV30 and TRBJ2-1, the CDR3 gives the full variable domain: SQTIHQWPATLVQPVGSPLSLECTVEGTSNPNLYWYRQAAGRGLQLLFYSVGIGQISSEVPQNLSASRPQDRQFILSSKKLLLSDSGFYLCAWSVLASGTSYNEQFFGPGTRLTVL.

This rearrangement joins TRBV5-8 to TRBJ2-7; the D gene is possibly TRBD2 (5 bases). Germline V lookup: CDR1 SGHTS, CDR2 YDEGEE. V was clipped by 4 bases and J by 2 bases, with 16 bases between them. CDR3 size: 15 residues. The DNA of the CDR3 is TGTGCCAGCAGCCGTCGGGGAGAAGAGACCTACGAGCAGTACTTC. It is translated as CASSRRGEETYEQYF.

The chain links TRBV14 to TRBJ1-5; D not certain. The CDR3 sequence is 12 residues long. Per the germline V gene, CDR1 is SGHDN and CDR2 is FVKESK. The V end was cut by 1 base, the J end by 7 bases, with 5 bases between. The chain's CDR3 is CASSQVNQPQHF. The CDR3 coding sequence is TGTGCCAGCAGCCAAGTAAACCAGCCCCAGCATTTT.

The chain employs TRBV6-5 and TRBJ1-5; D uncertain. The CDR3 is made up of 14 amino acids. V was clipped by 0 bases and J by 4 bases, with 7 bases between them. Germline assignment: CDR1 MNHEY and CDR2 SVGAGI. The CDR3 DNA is TGTGCCAGCAGTTACTCCGGGAGGAATCAGCCCCAGCATTTT. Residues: CASSYSGRNQPQHF.

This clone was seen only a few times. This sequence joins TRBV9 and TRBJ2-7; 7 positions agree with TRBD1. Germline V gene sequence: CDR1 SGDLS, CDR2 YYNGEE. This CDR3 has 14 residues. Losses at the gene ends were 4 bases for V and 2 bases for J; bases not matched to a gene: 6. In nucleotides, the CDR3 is TGTGCCAGCAGCCCTCAGGACAGGACCTACGAGCAGTACTTC. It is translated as CASSPQDRTYEQYF.

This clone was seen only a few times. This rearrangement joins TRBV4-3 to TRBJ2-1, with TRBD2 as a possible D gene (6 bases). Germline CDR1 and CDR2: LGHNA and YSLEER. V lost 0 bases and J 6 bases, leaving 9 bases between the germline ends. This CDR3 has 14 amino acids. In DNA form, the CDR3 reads TGCGCCAGCAGCCAAGACCTAGCGAGCAATGAGCAGTTCTTC. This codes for CASSQDLASNEQFF.

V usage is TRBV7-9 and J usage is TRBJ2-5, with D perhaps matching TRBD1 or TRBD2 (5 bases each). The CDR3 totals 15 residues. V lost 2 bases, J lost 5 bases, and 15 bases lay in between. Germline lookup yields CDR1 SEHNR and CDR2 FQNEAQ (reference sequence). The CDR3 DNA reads TGTGCCAGCAGCTTACCGGGACGGCCCGGGGAGACCCAGTACTTC. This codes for CASSLPGRPGETQYF.

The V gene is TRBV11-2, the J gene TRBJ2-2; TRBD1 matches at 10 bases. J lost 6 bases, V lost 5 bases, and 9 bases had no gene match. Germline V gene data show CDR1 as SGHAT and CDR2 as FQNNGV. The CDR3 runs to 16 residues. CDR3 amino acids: CASSRTGQGGAGELFF. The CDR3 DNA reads TGTGCCAGCAGCCGGACTGGACAGGGGGGAGCCGGGGAGCTGTTTTTT.

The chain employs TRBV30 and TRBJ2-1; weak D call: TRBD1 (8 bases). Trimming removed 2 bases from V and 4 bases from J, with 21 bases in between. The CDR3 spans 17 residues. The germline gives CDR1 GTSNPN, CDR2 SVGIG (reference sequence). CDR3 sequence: CAWSPPRGRETYNEQFF. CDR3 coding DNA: TGTGCCTGGAGTCCCCCCAGGGGGCGGGAGACATACAATGAGCAGTTCTTC.

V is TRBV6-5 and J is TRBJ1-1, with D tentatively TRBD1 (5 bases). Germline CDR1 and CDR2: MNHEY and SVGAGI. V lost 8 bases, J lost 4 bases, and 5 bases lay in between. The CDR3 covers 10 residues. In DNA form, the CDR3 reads TGTGCCAGCGGGGGCACTGAAGCTTTCTTT. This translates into CASGGTEAFF.

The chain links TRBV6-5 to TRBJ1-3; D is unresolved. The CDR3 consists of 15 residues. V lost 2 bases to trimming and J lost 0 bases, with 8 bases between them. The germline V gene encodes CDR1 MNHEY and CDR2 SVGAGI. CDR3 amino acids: CASSYGVYSGNTIYF. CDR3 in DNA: TGTGCCAGCAGTTACGGCGTGTACTCTGGAAACACCATATATTTT.